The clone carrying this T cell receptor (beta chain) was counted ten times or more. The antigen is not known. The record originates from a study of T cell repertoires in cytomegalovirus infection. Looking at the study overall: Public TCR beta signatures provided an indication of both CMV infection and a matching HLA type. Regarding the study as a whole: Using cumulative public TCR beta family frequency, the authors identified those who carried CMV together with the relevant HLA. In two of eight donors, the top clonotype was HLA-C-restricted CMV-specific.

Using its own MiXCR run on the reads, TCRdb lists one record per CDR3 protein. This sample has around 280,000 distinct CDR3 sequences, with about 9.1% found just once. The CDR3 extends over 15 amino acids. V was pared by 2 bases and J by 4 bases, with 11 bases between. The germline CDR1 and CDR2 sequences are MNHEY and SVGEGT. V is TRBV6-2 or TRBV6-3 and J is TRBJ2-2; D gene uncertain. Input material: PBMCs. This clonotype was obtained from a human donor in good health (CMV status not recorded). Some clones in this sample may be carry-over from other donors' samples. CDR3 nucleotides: TGTGCCAGCAGTTACCTTTCCGTTTTCACCGGGGAGCTGTTTTTT. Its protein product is CASSYLSVFTGELFF.